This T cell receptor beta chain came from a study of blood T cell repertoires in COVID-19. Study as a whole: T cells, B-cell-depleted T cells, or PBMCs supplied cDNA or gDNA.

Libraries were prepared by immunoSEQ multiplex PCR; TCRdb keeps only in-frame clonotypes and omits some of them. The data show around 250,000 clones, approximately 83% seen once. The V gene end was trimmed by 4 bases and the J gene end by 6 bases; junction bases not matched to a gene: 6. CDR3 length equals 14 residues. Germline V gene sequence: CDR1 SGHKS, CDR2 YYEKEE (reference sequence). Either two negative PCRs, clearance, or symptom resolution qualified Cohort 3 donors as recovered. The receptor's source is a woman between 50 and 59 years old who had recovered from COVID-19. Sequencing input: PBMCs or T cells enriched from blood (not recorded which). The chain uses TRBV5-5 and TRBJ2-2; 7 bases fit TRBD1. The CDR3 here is CASSRDSWSGELFF. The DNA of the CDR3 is TGTGCCAGCAGCCGGGACAGTTGGTCCGGGGAGCTGTTTTTT.